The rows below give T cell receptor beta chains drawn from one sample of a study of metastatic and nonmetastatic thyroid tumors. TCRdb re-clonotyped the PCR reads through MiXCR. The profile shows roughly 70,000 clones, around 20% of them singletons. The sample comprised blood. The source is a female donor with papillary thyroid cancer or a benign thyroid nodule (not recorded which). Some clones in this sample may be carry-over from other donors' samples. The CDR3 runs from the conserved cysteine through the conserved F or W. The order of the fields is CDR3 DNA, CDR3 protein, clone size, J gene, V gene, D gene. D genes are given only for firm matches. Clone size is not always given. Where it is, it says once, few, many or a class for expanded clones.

TGTGCCAGCAGTGCCTATGACCGTGGGAGCACAGATACGCAGTATTTT | CASSAYDRGSTDTQYF | many | TRBJ2-3 | TRBV6-1 | NA
TGTGCCAGCGGAAGAGCCTCGGGAAACACCATATATTTT | CASGRASGNTIYF | NA | TRBJ1-3 | TRBV6-1 | NA
TGTGCCATTAGTTCCCAAGAGACCCAGTACTTC | CAISSQETQYF | NA | TRBJ2-5 | TRBV27 | NA
TGCGCCAGCAGCCAAGAGGGGATGGGGCTTGAAGCTTTCTTT | CASSQEGMGLEAFF | many | TRBJ1-1 | TRBV4-1 | NA
TGTGCCAGCAGTGAGACTAGCGGGGGGGCAGATACGCAGTATTTT | CASSETSGGADTQYF | NA | TRBJ2-3 | TRBV6-1 | TRBD2
TGTGCCAGCAGTGGCGGGCCTAATGAGCAGTTCTTC | CASSGGPNEQFF | many | TRBJ2-1 | TRBV25-1 | NA
TGTGCCAGCAGCCACAACAGGGGCGGGGGGTCAGATACGCAGTATTTT | CASSHNRGGGSDTQYF | many | TRBJ2-3 | TRBV4-2 | NA
TGTGCCTGGAGTCCAACGAATGAAAAACTGTTTTTT | CAWSPTNEKLFF | medium-sized | TRBJ1-4 | TRBV30 | NA
TGCGCCAGCAGCCAAGGTCACGGGCCCTACGAGCAGTACTTC | CASSQGHGPYEQYF | NA | TRBJ2-7 | TRBV4-1 | NA
TGTGCCTGGAGTCTTACGGCGCATCAGCCCCAGCATTTT | CAWSLTAHQPQHF | many | TRBJ1-5 | TRBV30 | NA
TGCAGTGCTAGAGATCTATTAGGTGGGGCGCCCCGCTCTGGAAACACCATATATTTT | CSARDLLGGAPRSGNTIYF | many | TRBJ1-3 | TRBV20-1 | NA
TGTGCCACCAGTGCAGAAGGTGGAGATACGCAGTATTTT | CATSAEGGDTQYF | many | TRBJ2-3 | TRBV24-1 | NA
TGTGCCAGCAGACCTGGGACCGCCTTCTTCTCCTACGAGCAGTACTTC | CASRPGTAFFSYEQYF | few | TRBJ2-7 | TRBV12-3/TRBV12-4 | NA
TGCAGTGCTAGAGTCTCGCGGGAGATCTTTTTTAACACAGATACGCAGTATTTT | CSARVSREIFFNTDTQYF | many | TRBJ2-3 | TRBV20-1 | TRBD2
TGCGCCAGCAGCTTGGGAGGTGCAACTAATGAAAAACTGTTTTTT | CASSLGGATNEKLFF | many | TRBJ1-4 | TRBV5-1 | NA
TGTGCCAGCAGCTTGGATGGGCGGGACGGGCAGATCCACTTT | CASSLDGRDGQIHF | NA | TRBJ1-6 | TRBV5-4 | NA
TGCGCCAGCAGCTTGGGTCGGACCTTTGGTGCTGAAGCTTTCTTT | CASSLGRTFGAEAFF | few | TRBJ1-1 | TRBV5-1 | NA
TGTGCCACCAGTGGAAGCACAGATACGCAGTATTTT | CATSGSTDTQYF | many | TRBJ2-3 | TRBV24-1 | NA
TGTGCCAGCAGTGAATCGGGGGGAACAGCTGGAAACACCATATATTTT | CASSESGGTAGNTIYF | many | TRBJ1-3 | TRBV25-1 | NA
TGTGCCAGCAGTTCCGGACTAGCGGGAGCAAAATACAATGAGCAGTTCTTC | CASSSGLAGAKYNEQFF | NA | TRBJ2-1 | TRBV28 | TRBD2
TGTGCCAGCAGCAGATCACACCGCGGCACAGATACGCAGTATTTT | CASSRSHRGTDTQYF | many | TRBJ2-3 | TRBV28 | NA
TGTGCCTGGAGTGTAGCTAGCGGGATTGAAGAGACCCAGTACTTC | CAWSVASGIEETQYF | NA | TRBJ2-5 | TRBV30 | TRBD2
TGTGCCAGCAGTCCCCTCGGAAAGACTAATAAGCCCCAGCATTTT | CASSPLGKTNKPQHF | few | TRBJ1-5 | TRBV28 | NA
TGTGCCACCAGCGAAGGGACAGAGGACTATGGCTACACCTTC | CATSEGTEDYGYTF | many | TRBJ1-2 | TRBV24-1 | TRBD1
TGTGCCAGCAGCGCCGCGGATGGGGTGAACACTGAAGCTTTCTTT | CASSAADGVNTEAFF | NA | TRBJ1-1 | TRBV9 | NA
TGCGCCAGCAGCAACAGGGTCCAAGAGACCCAGTACTTC | CASSNRVQETQYF | NA | TRBJ2-5 | TRBV5-1 | NA
TGTGCCAGCAGTTTGAGACGAGACTCCTACGAGCAGTACTTC | CASSLRRDSYEQYF | NA | TRBJ2-7 | TRBV12-3/TRBV12-4 | NA
TGTGCCTGGAGTGTAGGAGGATCTAATGAAAAACTGTTTTTT | CAWSVGGSNEKLFF | NA | TRBJ1-4 | TRBV30 | NA
TGTGCCAGCAGTGGGGTTAGAGGGCCCTACGAGCAGTACTTC | CASSGVRGPYEQYF | many | TRBJ2-7 | TRBV6-1 | NA
TGTGCCACTAGTAAGACTAGCGGGAGTACCGATGAGCAGTTCTTC | CATSKTSGSTDEQFF | many | TRBJ2-1 | TRBV24-1 | TRBD2
TGTGCCAGCAGTGTAGGATTAGGCTACGAGCAGTACTTC | CASSVGLGYEQYF | few | TRBJ2-7 | TRBV2 | NA
TGTGCCAGCAGGCCAGGGAAGGGCTCACCCCTCCACTTT | CASRPGKGSPLHF | many | TRBJ1-6 | TRBV11-2 | NA